A selection of T cell receptor beta chains follows, all from one sample in a study of T cell repertoires in cytomegalovirus infection. TCRdb redid the calling of the reads with MiXCR, one entry per CDR3 protein. The sample carries more than 150,000 distinct CDR3 sequences, about a quarter recorded once. The specimen sequenced was PBMCs. These TCRs come from a human donor in good health (CMV status not recorded). Some clones in this sample may be carry-over from other donors' samples. Each CDR3 is given with its conserved first and last residue. The D gene is left open where the match is weak. A row's size may be missing; if present it is once, few, many or a size class.

size,V,J,D,DNA,CDR3
-,TRBV20-1,TRBJ2-5,-,TGCAGTGCCCTCCGGACTACCAGTTTGGAGACCCAGTACTTC,CSALRTTSLETQYF
few,TRBV6-1,TRBJ1-1,-,TGTGCCAGCAGTGAATGGGGGGGCACGACTGAAGCTTTCTTT,CASSEWGGTTEAFF
few,TRBV18,TRBJ2-6,-,TGTGCCAGCCGACAAGACTCTGGGGCCAACGTCCTGACTTTC,CASRQDSGANVLTF
few,TRBV28,TRBJ2-5,-,TGTGCCAGCAGTGGCACGGATCAAGAGACCCAGTACTTC,CASSGTDQETQYF
many,TRBV12-5,TRBJ2-3,TRBD2,TGTGCTAGTGGCCGCTTCCCTAGCGGGGGGCGCGGAGATACGCAGTATTTT,CASGRFPSGGRGDTQYF
-,TRBV28,TRBJ2-3,-,TGTGCCAGCAGTTTACCCCGACAGTCCACAGATACGCAGTATTTT,CASSLPRQSTDTQYF
many,TRBV5-4,TRBJ1-1,-,TGTGCCAGCAGCTCCGCCCAGGTTGTGAACACTGAAGCTTTCTTT,CASSSAQVVNTEAFF
many,TRBV7-2,TRBJ2-7,-,TGTGCCAGCAGCTTAGACGCCTCCTACGAGCAGTACTTC,CASSLDASYEQYF
few,TRBV7-9,TRBJ2-1,TRBD2,TGTGCCAGCAGCTTCGCGGGGGGGTCCTACAATGAGCAGTTCTTC,CASSFAGGSYNEQFF
few,TRBV19,TRBJ1-5,TRBD1,TGTGCCAGTAGTAAGGACAGGGGCCAGCCCCAGCATTTT,CASSKDRGQPQHF
many,TRBV7-2,TRBJ2-6,TRBD1,TGTGCCAGCAGCTTAGATGGACAGGCTGGGGCCAACGTCCTGACTTTC,CASSLDGQAGANVLTF
many,TRBV19,TRBJ1-2,TRBD1,TGTGCCAGTAGTCTGACAGGGGGCGGAGCCGGCTACACCTTC,CASSLTGGGAGYTF
few,TRBV5-4,TRBJ2-7,-,TGTGCCAGCTCCCCGGGGGACACGTACTACGAGCAGTACTTC,CASSPGDTYYEQYF
few,TRBV6-2/TRBV6-3,TRBJ2-1,TRBD1,TGTGCCAGCAGTTCCCCCGGACAGGGGAAATACAATGAGCAGTTCTTC,CASSSPGQGKYNEQFF
few,TRBV7-2,TRBJ2-7,TRBD2,TGTGCCAGCAGCTTAGGCCCCGGGACTAGCGGGAGGGACGAGCAGTACTTC,CASSLGPGTSGRDEQYF
few,TRBV7-2,TRBJ2-7,-,TGTGCCAGCAGCTTTGTCAGTAGTTACTCCTACGAGCAGTACTTC,CASSFVSSYSYEQYF
-,TRBV7-9,TRBJ1-3,-,TGTGCCAGCAGCCCCCGAGACCGTAGCTCTGGAAACACCATATATTTT,CASSPRDRSSGNTIYF
-,TRBV5-4,TRBJ2-7,-,TGTGCCAGCAGCTTTCCAGGGTTCAACGAGCAGTACTTC,CASSFPGFNEQYF
few,TRBV14,TRBJ2-1,-,TGTGCCAGCAGCCAAGAGGGGACGAGTAGGGCTAGGGAGACAATCTTC,CASSQEGTSRARETIF
-,TRBV19,TRBJ1-1,-,TGTGCCAGTAGTATATGGGCCCAGGCCACTGAAGCTTTCTTT,CASSIWAQATEAFF
once,TRBV6-2/TRBV6-3,TRBJ2-3,-,TGTGCCAGCAGTCTTTGGGGGGATACGCAGTATTTT,CASSLWGDTQYF
-,TRBV2,TRBJ1-4,-,TGTGCCACCCGCCTAGGGAGCGGTGAAAAACTGTTTTTT,CATRLGSGEKLFF
-,TRBV20-1,TRBJ2-1,TRBD1,TGCAGTGCTAGAGATTGGGGACAGTACAATGAGCAGTTCTTC,CSARDWGQYNEQFF
-,TRBV11-2,TRBJ2-1,TRBD1,TGTGCCAGCAGCTTAGGGGTGGGACAGGGTGACAATGAGCAGTTCTTC,CASSLGVGQGDNEQFF
-,TRBV12-3/TRBV12-4,TRBJ2-7,-,TGTGCCAGCAGTTTTGGAGCCACCTACGAGCAGTACTTC,CASSFGATYEQYF
few,TRBV10-3,TRBJ2-7,-,TGTGCCATCAGTGAGGAGGGGTGGGGGGGCAATAACGAGCAGTACTTC,CAISEEGWGGNNEQYF
-,TRBV13,TRBJ2-2,TRBD1,TGTGCCAGCAGCTATCGGGACAGGAACACCGGGGAGCTGTTTTTT,CASSYRDRNTGELFF
-,TRBV20-1,TRBJ1-1,-,TGCAGTGCTAGAGGCGGGGGCAGGCGGGGAGGAACTACACGCACGTACACTGAAGCTTTCTTT,CSARGGGRRGGTTRTYTEAFF
-,TRBV24-1,TRBJ1-2,TRBD1,TGTGCCACCAGTGATGCCGGAGACAGGGAAGTTGGCGGCTACACCTTC,CATSDAGDREVGGYTF
-,TRBV29-1,TRBJ2-1,-,TGCAGCGCCACTGGGACCTACAATGAGCAGTTCTTC,CSATGTYNEQFF
-,TRBV23-1,TRBJ2-1,-,TGCGCCAGCAGTCAGTACCGCGAAGCGGCTGAGGACAATGAGCAGTTCTTC,CASSQYREAAEDNEQFF
medium-sized,TRBV7-3,TRBJ2-2,TRBD2,TGTGCCAGCAGCCCCGGACTAGCGGGAGGCGACGTCGCCGGGGAGCTGTTTTTT,CASSPGLAGGDVAGELFF
many,TRBV7-9,TRBJ2-7,-,TGTGCCAGCAGCACTAGGACGGGCGAGCAGTACTTC,CASSTRTGEQYF
few,TRBV11-2,TRBJ1-3,-,TGTGCCAGCAGCCAGCACCACCCCGGCGACAGGAGCTCTGGAAACACCATATATTTT,CASSQHHPGDRSSGNTIYF
-,TRBV28,TRBJ1-2,-,TGTGCCAGCAGGGGGACGGGGGCCTATGGCTACACCTTC,CASRGTGAYGYTF
few,TRBV20-1,TRBJ1-1,-,TGCAGTGCTACTAGGGTGAACACTGAAGCTTTCTTT,CSATRVNTEAFF
many,TRBV7-6,TRBJ2-5,-,TGTGCCAGCAGCTCTCGACGGGGCGAGACCCAGTACTTC,CASSSRRGETQYF
-,TRBV7-3,TRBJ2-1,TRBD2,TGTGCCAGCAGCCACCAGGGCGGGGGATCCTACAATGAGCAGTTCTTC,CASSHQGGGSYNEQFF
few,TRBV29-1,TRBJ1-4,TRBD1,TGCAGCGTTGATCCGACAGGGCTTAATGAAAAACTGTTTTTT,CSVDPTGLNEKLFF
few,TRBV7-9,TRBJ1-6,-,TGTGCCAGCAGCTTAGTGGCAGGCCTTAATTCACCCCTCCACTTT,CASSLVAGLNSPLHF
-,TRBV11-2,TRBJ2-7,-,TGTGCCAGCAGCTTAAGCCGACTCTACGAGCAGTACTTC,CASSLSRLYEQYF
few,TRBV2,TRBJ1-5,-,TGTGCCAGCAGTGTAGGGGTAGGGGGGGAGCAGCCCCAGCATTTT,CASSVGVGGEQPQHF
-,TRBV27,TRBJ1-2,-,TGTGCCAGCAGTTCTTCAGGGTTTACCACCTATGGCTACACCTTC,CASSSSGFTTYGYTF
many,TRBV6-2/TRBV6-3,TRBJ2-1,-,TGTGCCAGCGCGTCGAGCTCCTACAATGAGCAGTTCTTC,CASASSSYNEQFF
few,TRBV19,TRBJ1-1,-,TGTGCCAGTAGTCCGGCCTTTTCTGAAGCTTTCTTT,CASSPAFSEAFF
many,TRBV7-2,TRBJ2-3,-,TGTGCCAGCAGCCCGCACACAGATACGCAGTATTTT,CASSPHTDTQYF
many,TRBV29-1,TRBJ2-1,-,TGCAGCGTTGTGGGTGGGAATGAGCAGTTCTTC,CSVVGGNEQFF
few,TRBV5-4,TRBJ2-1,TRBD2,TGTGCCAGCAGCTACCGGGACTATCAAGGGAATGAGCAGTTCTTC,CASSYRDYQGNEQFF
many,TRBV7-2,TRBJ2-1,TRBD2,TGTGCCAGCAGCTTAGAACTAGCGGGTTACAATGAGCAGTTCTTC,CASSLELAGYNEQFF
many,TRBV11-1,TRBJ2-1,-,TGTGCCAGCAGCTTATTGGGTAATGAGCAGTTCTTC,CASSLLGNEQFF
-,TRBV7-9,TRBJ1-2,TRBD1,TGTGCCAGCAGCTTAGTGCAGGGGGCCTATGGCTACACCTTC,CASSLVQGAYGYTF
few,TRBV5-4,TRBJ2-1,-,TGTGCCAGCAGCCAACTTAGAAATCAACGGGGGCTTCGTCCCGATGAGCAGTTCTTC,CASSQLRNQRGLRPDEQFF
-,TRBV27,TRBJ2-1,TRBD1,TGTGCCAGCAGTCGCCTGGACAGGGCGTACTACAATGAGCAGTTCTTC,CASSRLDRAYYNEQFF
-,TRBV6-5,TRBJ2-3,-,TGTGCCAGCAGTTACTCGGGGCGTGGGGGAGATACGCAGTATTTT,CASSYSGRGGDTQYF
few,TRBV12-5,TRBJ2-2,-,TGTGCTAGTGGTGACGGGGCCGGGGAGCTGTTTTTT,CASGDGAGELFF
many,TRBV11-2,TRBJ1-1,-,TGTGCCAGCAGCAAGGCAGGGGCCGGGGACACTGAAGCTTTCTTT,CASSKAGAGDTEAFF
few,TRBV5-1,TRBJ1-2,TRBD1,TGCGCCAGCAGCACGACAGGGCAAAGTGGCTACACCTTC,CASSTTGQSGYTF
-,TRBV15,TRBJ2-7,-,TGTGCCACCAGCTCCCTCCCGGGGAACGAGCAGTACTTC,CATSSLPGNEQYF
many,TRBV28,TRBJ2-7,-,TGTGCCAGCAGTTTACTCCGGGACAACTCCTACGAGCAGTACTTC,CASSLLRDNSYEQYF
many,TRBV7-9,TRBJ1-2,-,TGTGCCAGCAGCTTAATATCATCGGAACTATACTATGGCTACACCTTC,CASSLISSELYYGYTF